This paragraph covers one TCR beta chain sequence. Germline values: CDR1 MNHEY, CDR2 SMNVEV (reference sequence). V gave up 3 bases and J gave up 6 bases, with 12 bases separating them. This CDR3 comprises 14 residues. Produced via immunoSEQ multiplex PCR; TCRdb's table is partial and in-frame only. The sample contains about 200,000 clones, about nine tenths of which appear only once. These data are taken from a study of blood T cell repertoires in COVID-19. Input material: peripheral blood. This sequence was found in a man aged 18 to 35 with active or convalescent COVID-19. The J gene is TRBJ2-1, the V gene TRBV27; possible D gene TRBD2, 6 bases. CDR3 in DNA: TGTGCCAGCAGTTTCACTAGCTTAGGCAATGAGCAGTTCTTC. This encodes CASSFTSLGNEQFF.